What follows are 27 T cell receptor beta chains derived from one specimen sequenced in a study of T cell responses to AZD1222 COVID-19 vaccine. Assay used: immunoSEQ multiplex PCR; TCRdb lists only in-frame clones, some missing. The table shows 150,000 to 200,000 clones, with approximately 94% occurring only once. The sample consisted of peripheral blood, taken on day 0 of AZD1222 vaccination. The receptors come from an adult in good health.

The V and J genes are TRBV11-3 and TRBJ2-5, with 14 bases identical to TRBD2. V gave up 5 bases and J gave up 1 base; unmatched junction bases: 9. The germline gives CDR1 SGHNT, CDR2 YENEEA. CDR3 length equals 18 residues. The CDR3 DNA follows: TGTGCCAGCAGCCTAGGGACTAGCGGGAGTTTTGGCCAAGAGACCCAGTACTTC. It codes for CASSLGTSGSFGQETQYF.

V is TRBV3-1 (or the pseudogene TRBV3-2) and J is TRBJ1-2; 9 nucleotides align to TRBD1. The CDR3 is made up of 15 amino acids. CDR1 is LGHDT and CDR2 is YNNKEL in the germline V gene (reference sequence). V trimming: 2 bases; J trimming: 2 bases; junction bases outside the gene matches: 3. DNA of the CDR3: TGTGCCAGCAGCCAACGCGGGACAGGGAACTATGGCTACACCTTC. It encodes CASSQRGTGNYGYTF.

The rearrangement joins TRBV5-6 to TRBJ1-5; D unresolved. V was clipped by 1 base and J by 7 bases, with 6 bases between them. CDR3 length equals 12 residues. Germline V gives CDR1 SGHDT, CDR2 YYEEEE. CDR3 region: CASSLTGQPQHF. The CDR3 region has the DNA TGTGCCAGCAGCTTGACGGGCCAGCCCCAGCATTTT. The full variable domain, in which reference TRBV5-6 and TRBJ1-5 provide the parts outside the CDR3, is DAGVTQSPTHLIKTRGQQVTLRCSPKSGHDTVSWYQQALGQGPQFIFQYYEEEERQRGNFPDRFSGHQFPNYSSELNVNALLLGDSALYLCASSLTGQPQHFGDGTRLSIL.

The J gene is TRBJ2-7, the V gene TRBV6-1, with 11 nucleotides matching TRBD1. Germline CDR1 and CDR2: MNHNS and SASEGT. V shed 4 bases, J shed 5 bases, and the junction held 10 bases outside the gene matches. The CDR3 runs to 16 residues. As DNA, the CDR3 is TGTGCCAGCAGTGGCCCCGGACAGGGGGCTCCTCACGAGCAGTACTTC. Translated: CASSGPGQGAPHEQYF.

This chain uses TRBV7-3 with TRBJ1-1; D is unresolved. V was clipped by 6 bases and J by 5 bases, with 16 bases between them. There are 14 residues in the CDR3. CDR1 is SGHTA and CDR2 is FQGTGA in the germline V gene. The CDR3 region has the DNA TGTGCCAGCAGTTCGGGTCTATCCGGGACTGAAGCTTTCTTT. As protein: CASSSGLSGTEAFF.

The chain joins TRBV5-4 to TRBJ1-1; D possibly corresponds to TRBD1 (5 bases). Trimming removed 4 bases from V and 9 bases from J, with 16 bases in between. Germline CDR1 is SGHNT and CDR2 is YYREEE (reference sequence). The CDR3 extends over 13 amino acids. The CDR3 DNA reads as TGTGCCAGCAGCCCGCTATCCGGGACGAAAGCTTTCTTT. Translating gives CASSPLSGTKAFF.

V usage is TRBV21-1 and J usage is TRBJ2-5; the table's D call of TRBD2 was not tested on the DNA. TRBV21-1 is flagged as a pseudogene. The CDR3 extends over 11 amino acids. Here the CDR3 reads CAPAGGETQYF. In DNA, the CDR3 is TGTGCCCCAGCGGGGGGGGAGACCCAGTACTTC.

The chain has TRBV28 and TRBJ2-5; possible D gene TRBD2, 7 bases. The CDR3 covers 14 residues. Germline-derived CDR1 and CDR2 are MDHEN and SYDVKM. V was trimmed by 5 bases and J by 9 bases, leaving 19 bases between them. The CDR3 reads CASSRRGPRGAQYF. CDR3 DNA: TGTGCCAGCAGTCGGCGGGGGCCCCGAGGGGCCCAGTACTTC.

V is TRBV19 and J is TRBJ1-5; no firm D call. The CDR3 runs 17 residues. The V end was cut by 4 bases, the J end by 0 bases, with 16 bases between. In germline, CDR1 is LNHDA, CDR2 SQIVND (reference sequence). CDR3 region: CASSTLLTRYSNQPQHF. CDR3 DNA: TGTGCCAGTAGTACCCTCCTTACACGGTATAGCAATCAGCCCCAGCATTTT.

This rearrangement joins TRBV10-3 to TRBJ2-7; D may be TRBD1 (6 bases). This CDR3 has 14 amino acids. V was cut by 6 bases and J by 3 bases, with 15 bases left in between. Per the germline V gene, CDR1 is ENHRY and CDR2 is SYGVKD. The CDR3 DNA reads as TGTGCCATCAGCCGCCCGGGACAAGACTACGAGCAGTACTTC. This encodes CAISRPGQDYEQYF.

A remark on this clone: At one end, the junction sequence differs from germline, possibly due to a read error. This sequence joins TRBV7-7 and TRBJ2-1; 9 bases match TRBD1. Germline V gives CDR1 SSHAT, CDR2 FNYEAQ (reference sequence). The CDR3 runs 13 residues. This CDR3 reads CASSSDRGNEQFF. CDR3 DNA sequence: TGTGCTAGCAGCTCGGACAGGGGCAATGAGCAGTTCTTC.

The chain combines TRBV9 with TRBJ2-5; 8 bases align to TRBD1. Trimming took 3 bases from V and 5 from J; bases not matched to a gene: 9. The germline gives CDR1 SGDLS, CDR2 YYNGEE. This CDR3 is built from 15 residues. The CDR3 DNA sequence: TGTGCCAGCAGCGCCGGGGACAGGAGTGGGGAGACCCAGTACTTC. Its translation is CASSAGDRSGETQYF.

This chain links TRBV6-2 or TRBV6-3 with TRBJ2-1; 13 bases agree with TRBD2. The V gene's germline CDR1 is MNHEY and CDR2 SVGEGT. The CDR3 is 18 amino acids. Trimming at V came to 6 bases and at J to 4 bases, leaving 12 bases not matched to a gene. CDR3 region: CASSRGLAGYVSYNEQFF. The CDR3 bases are TGTGCCAGCAGCAGGGGACTAGCGGGATATGTTTCGTACAATGAGCAGTTCTTC.

V usage is TRBV19 and J usage is TRBJ1-5; D is undetermined. This CDR3 is 14 amino acids long. V lost 7 bases and J lost 4, with 14 bases in between. The germline V gene encodes CDR1 LNHDA and CDR2 SQIVND (reference sequence). CDR3 bases: TGTGCCAGTAAAAGGCCGGCCCCGAATCAGCCCCAGCATTTT. This gives the protein CASKRPAPNQPQHF.

The genes are TRBV9 and TRBJ2-7, with 9 bases matching TRBD1. The CDR3 length is 16 residues. Losses at the gene ends were 3 bases for V and 6 bases for J; bases not matched to a gene: 13. Germline V gene sequence: CDR1 SGDLS, CDR2 YYNGEE. In nucleotides, the CDR3 is TGTGCCAGCAGCGGCAACCCCGGGACAGGGCATTCCGAGCAGTACTTC. Amino acid sequence: CASSGNPGTGHSEQYF. The full variable domain, completed using reference TRBV9 and TRBJ2-7, is DSGVTQTPKHLITATGQRVTLRCSPRSGDLSVYWYQQSLDQGLQFLIQYYNGEERAKGNILERFSAQQFPDLHSELNLSSLELGDSALYFCASSGNPGTGHSEQYFGPGTRLTVT.

The chain has TRBV4-3 and TRBJ2-7; TRBD1 agrees at 7 bases. The CDR3 loop spans 14 amino acids. The trim removed 4 bases at V and 0 bases at J, leaving 3 bases unmatched. CDR1 and CDR2 (germline): LGHNA, YSLEER. The DNA of the CDR3 is TGCGCCAGCAGCCTACGGACAGGCTCCTACGAGCAGTACTTC. This codes for CASSLRTGSYEQYF.

The V call is TRBV12-3 or TRBV12-4, the J call TRBJ2-1; 9 bases match TRBD2. CDR3 size: 13 residues. The V segment lost 6 bases and the J segment 7 bases; nucleotides outside the gene matches: 4. The CDR3: CASRVAGENEQFF. In DNA, the CDR3 is TGTGCCAGCAGAGTAGCGGGAGAGAATGAGCAGTTCTTC.

The rearrangement joins TRBV27 to TRBJ1-4; D not certain. V was cut by 4 bases and J by 3 bases, with 12 bases left in between. CDR1 is MNHEY and CDR2 is SMNVEV in the germline V gene (reference sequence). The CDR3 contains 15 residues. CDR3 residues: CASSSFEIANEKLFF. For the CDR3, the DNA is TGTGCCAGCAGTTCGTTTGAGATCGCTAATGAAAAACTGTTTTTT.

This chain links TRBV4-2 with TRBJ2-1; maybe TRBD2 (5 bases). Per the germline V gene, CDR1 is LGHNA and CDR2 is YNFKEQ. The CDR3 is made up of 17 amino acids. V was trimmed by 0 bases and J by 2 bases, leaving 14 bases between them. CDR3 DNA: TGTGCCAGCAGCCAAGATTATAGAGGGTTCACCTACAATGAGCAGTTCTTC. Protein sequence: CASSQDYRGFTYNEQFF.

The chain recombines TRBV6-5 with TRBJ2-2; the match to TRBD2 covers 8 bases. The V and J ends lost 7 bases and 6 bases, in that order; junction bases with no gene match: 4. The CDR3 has 13 amino acids. Germline V CDR1 and CDR2: MNHEY, SVGAGI. CDR3 in amino acids: CASTGRAPGELFF. CDR3 DNA sequence: TGTGCCAGCACCGGGAGGGCCCCCGGGGAGCTGTTTTTT.

The rearrangement uses TRBV24-1 and TRBJ2-1, with D perhaps TRBD1 (5 bases). This CDR3 spans 15 amino acids. From germline, CDR1 is KGHDR and CDR2 SFDVKD. Between the trimmed V and J ends, which lost 0 bases and 3 bases, there was a span of 8 bases. Here the CDR3 DNA reads TGTGCCACCAGTGATTTGCGAGACAGCTACAATGAGCAGTTCTTC. This translates into CATSDLRDSYNEQFF.

This sequence joins TRBV30 and TRBJ2-7; D remains ambiguous. V lost 1 base and J 4 bases, leaving 8 bases between the germline ends. Germline V gene sequence: CDR1 GTSNPN, CDR2 SVGIG (reference sequence). The CDR3 totals 12 residues. In nucleotides, the CDR3 is TGTGCCTGGAGTGGGACCAGGTACGAGCAGTACTTC. Translated: CAWSGTRYEQYF.

The chain combines TRBV3-1 (or the pseudogene TRBV3-2) with TRBJ1-2; tentative D call: TRBD1 (5 bases). The CDR3 is 13 amino acids. Germline CDR1 and CDR2: LGHDT and YNNKEL (reference sequence). V was shortened by 4 bases and J by 8 bases, with 14 bases between the two germline ends. The CDR3 loop reads CASSPQGWRGYTF. The CDR3 DNA reads TGTGCCAGCAGCCCTCAGGGTTGGAGGGGCTACACCTTC.

The V and J genes are TRBV27 and TRBJ1-2; 8 bases map to TRBD1. Trimming at V came to 6 bases and at J to 3 bases, leaving 6 bases not matched to a gene. CDR1 and CDR2 from the germline V gene are MNHEY and SMNVEV (reference sequence). This CDR3 contains 14 residues. The CDR3 loop is CASRRTGYDYGYTF. CDR3 DNA sequence: TGTGCCAGCAGGAGGACAGGGTATGACTATGGCTACACCTTC.

This rearrangement joins TRBV7-2 to TRBJ2-4, with TRBD1 matching 9 bases. Germline V CDR1 and CDR2: SGHTA, FQGNSA. The J segment lost 1 base and the V segment lost 3 bases, leaving 10 bases of the junction unmatched. The CDR3 contains 18 residues. CDR3 in amino acids: CASSFRTGGGMAKNIQYF. CDR3 in DNA: TGTGCCAGCAGCTTCCGCACAGGGGGCGGCATGGCCAAAAACATTCAGTACTTC.

This clone was counted between two and nine times. This chain links TRBV2 with TRBJ1-6; D not resolved. Germline lookup yields CDR1 SNHLY and CDR2 FYNNEI. The CDR3 totals 14 residues. The germline V and J ends were trimmed by 5 bases and 7 bases, with 12 bases remaining between them. CDR3 amino acids: CASSLDMPNSPLHF. The CDR3 DNA sequence: TGTGCCAGCAGTCTCGATATGCCGAATTCACCCCTCCACTTT. Combining the CDR3 with reference TRBV2 and TRBJ1-6 gives the whole variable domain EPEVTQTPSHQVTQMGQEVILRCVPISNHLYFYWYRQILGQKVEFLVSFYNNEISEKSEIFDDQFSVERPDGSNFTLKIRSTKLEDSAMYFCASSLDMPNSPLHFGNGTRLTVT.

This CDR3 is CSASGAIGANYGYTF. CDR3 DNA sequence: TGCAGTGCTAGTGGGGCTATAGGGGCTAACTATGGCTACACCTTC. The chain has TRBV20-1 and TRBJ1-2; D may be TRBD1 (5 bases). This CDR3 is built from 15 residues. CDR1 and CDR2 (germline): DFQATT, SNEGSKA (reference sequence). V was clipped by 3 bases and J by 0 bases, with 14 bases between them.